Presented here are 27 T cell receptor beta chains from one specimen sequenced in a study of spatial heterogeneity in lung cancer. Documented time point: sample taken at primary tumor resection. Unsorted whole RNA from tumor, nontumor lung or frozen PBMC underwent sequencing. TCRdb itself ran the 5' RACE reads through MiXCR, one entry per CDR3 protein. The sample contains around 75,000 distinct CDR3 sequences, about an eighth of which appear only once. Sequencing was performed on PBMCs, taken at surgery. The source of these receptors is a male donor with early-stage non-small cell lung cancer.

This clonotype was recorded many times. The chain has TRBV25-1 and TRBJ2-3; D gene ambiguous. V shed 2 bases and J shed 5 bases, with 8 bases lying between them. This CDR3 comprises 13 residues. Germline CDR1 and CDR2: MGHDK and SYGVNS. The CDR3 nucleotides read TGTGCCAGCAGTGAAGGAGTCGGAGATACGCAGTATTTT. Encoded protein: CASSEGVGDTQYF. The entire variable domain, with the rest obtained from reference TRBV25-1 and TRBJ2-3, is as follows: EADIYQTPRYLVIGTGKKITLECSQTMGHDKMYWYQQDPGMELHLIHYSYGVNSTEKGDLSSESTVSRIRTEHFPLTLESARPSHTSQYLCASSEGVGDTQYFGPGTRLTVL.

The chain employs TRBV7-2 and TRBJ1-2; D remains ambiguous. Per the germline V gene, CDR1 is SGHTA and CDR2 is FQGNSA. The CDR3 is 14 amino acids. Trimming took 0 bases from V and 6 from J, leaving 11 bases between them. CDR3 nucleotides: TGTGCCAGCAGCTTAGCGGGCGGGTTGGATGGCTACACCTTC. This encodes CASSLAGGLDGYTF.

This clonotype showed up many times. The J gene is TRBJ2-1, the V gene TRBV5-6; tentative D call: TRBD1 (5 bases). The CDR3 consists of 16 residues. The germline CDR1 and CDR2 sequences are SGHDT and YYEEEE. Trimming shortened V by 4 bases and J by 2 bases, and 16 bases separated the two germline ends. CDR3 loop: CASSPRAFSAYNEQFF. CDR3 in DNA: TGTGCCAGCAGCCCCAGGGCCTTCTCGGCCTACAATGAGCAGTTCTTC.

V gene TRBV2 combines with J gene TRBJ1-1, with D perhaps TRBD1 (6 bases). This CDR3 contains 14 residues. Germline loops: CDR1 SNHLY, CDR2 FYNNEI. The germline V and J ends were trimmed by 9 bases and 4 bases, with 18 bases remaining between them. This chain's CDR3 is CASKEQGPSTEAFF. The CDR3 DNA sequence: TGTGCCAGTAAAGAACAGGGACCTAGCACTGAAGCTTTCTTT.

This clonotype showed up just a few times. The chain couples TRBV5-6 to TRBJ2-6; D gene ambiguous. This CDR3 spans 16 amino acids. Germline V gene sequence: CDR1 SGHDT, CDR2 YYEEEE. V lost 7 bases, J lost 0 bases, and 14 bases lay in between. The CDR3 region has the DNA TGTGCCAGCTGCCGTCGACAAACCTCTGGGGCCAACGTCCTGACTTTC. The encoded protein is CASCRRQTSGANVLTF.

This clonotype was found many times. The CDR3 here is CASSLFESYSAGELFF. CDR3 nucleotides: TGTGCCAGCAGCTTATTCGAGTCGTATTCCGCCGGGGAGCTGTTTTTT. The chain joins TRBV7-8 to TRBJ2-2; D gene uncertain. CDR1 is SGHVS, CDR2 FQNEAQ, per germline. V lost 2 bases, J lost 6 bases, and 16 bases lay in between. This CDR3 region has 16 residues.

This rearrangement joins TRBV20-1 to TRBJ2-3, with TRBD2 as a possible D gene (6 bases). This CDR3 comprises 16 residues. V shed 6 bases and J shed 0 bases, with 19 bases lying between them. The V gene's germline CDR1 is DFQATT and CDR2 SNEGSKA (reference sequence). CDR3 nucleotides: TGCAGTGCCAAGAGTTTGGCCAGCGGGAGCACAGATACGCAGTATTTT. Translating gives CSAKSLASGSTDTQYF.

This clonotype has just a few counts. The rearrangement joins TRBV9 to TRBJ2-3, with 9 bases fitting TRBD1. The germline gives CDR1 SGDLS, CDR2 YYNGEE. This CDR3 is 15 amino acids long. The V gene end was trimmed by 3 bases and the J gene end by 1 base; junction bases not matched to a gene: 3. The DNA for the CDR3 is TGTGCCAGCAGCGCCACAGGGGGCCGCACAGATACGCAGTATTTT. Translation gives CASSATGGRTDTQYF. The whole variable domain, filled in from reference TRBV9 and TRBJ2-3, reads DSGVTQTPKHLITATGQRVTLRCSPRSGDLSVYWYQQSLDQGLQFLIQYYNGEERAKGNILERFSAQQFPDLHSELNLSSLELGDSALYFCASSATGGRTDTQYFGPGTRLTVL.

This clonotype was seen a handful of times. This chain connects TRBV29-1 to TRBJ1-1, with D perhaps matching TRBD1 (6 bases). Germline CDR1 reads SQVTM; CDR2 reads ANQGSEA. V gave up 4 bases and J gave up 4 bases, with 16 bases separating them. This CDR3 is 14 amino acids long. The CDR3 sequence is CSVALGGGLTEAFF. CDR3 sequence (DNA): TGCAGCGTTGCCCTAGGGGGGGGGCTCACTGAAGCTTTCTTT.

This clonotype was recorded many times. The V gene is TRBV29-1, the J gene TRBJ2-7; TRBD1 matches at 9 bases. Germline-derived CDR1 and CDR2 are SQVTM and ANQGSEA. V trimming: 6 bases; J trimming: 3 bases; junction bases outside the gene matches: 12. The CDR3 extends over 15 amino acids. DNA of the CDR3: TGCAGCGTCCTTCGACTACGGGACAGGGACTACGAGCAGTACTTC. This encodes CSVLRLRDRDYEQYF.

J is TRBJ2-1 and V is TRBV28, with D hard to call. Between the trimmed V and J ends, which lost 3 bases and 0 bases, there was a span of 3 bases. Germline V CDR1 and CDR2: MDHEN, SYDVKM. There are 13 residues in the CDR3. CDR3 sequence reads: CASSFGSYNEQFF. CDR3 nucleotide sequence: TGTGCCAGCAGTTTCGGCTCCTACAATGAGCAGTTCTTC. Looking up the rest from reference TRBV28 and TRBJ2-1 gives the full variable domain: DVKVTQSSRYLVKRTGEKVFLECVQDMDHENMFWYRQDPGLGLRLIYFSYDVKMKEKGDIPEGYSVSREKKERFSLILESASTNQTSMYLCASSFGSYNEQFFGPGTRLTVL.

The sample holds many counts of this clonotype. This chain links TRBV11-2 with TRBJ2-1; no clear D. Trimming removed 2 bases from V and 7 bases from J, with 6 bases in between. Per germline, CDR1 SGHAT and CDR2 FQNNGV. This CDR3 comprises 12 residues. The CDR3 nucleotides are TGTGCCAGCAGCTTAATAGAAAATGAGCAGTTCTTC. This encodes CASSLIENEQFF.

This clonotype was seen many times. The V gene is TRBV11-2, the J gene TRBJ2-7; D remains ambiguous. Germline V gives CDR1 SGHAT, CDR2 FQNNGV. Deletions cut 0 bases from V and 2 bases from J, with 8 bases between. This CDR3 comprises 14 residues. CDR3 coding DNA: TGTGCCAGCAGCTTAGATGGGGTCACCTACGAGCAGTACTTC. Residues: CASSLDGVTYEQYF.

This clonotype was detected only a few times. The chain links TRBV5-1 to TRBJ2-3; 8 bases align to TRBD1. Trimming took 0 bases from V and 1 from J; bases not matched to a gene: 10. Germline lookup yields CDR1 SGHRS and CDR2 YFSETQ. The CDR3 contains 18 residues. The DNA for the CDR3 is TGCGCCAGCAGCTTGGGGGACAGGATGTTTTTCGGCACAGATACGCAGTATTTT. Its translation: CASSLGDRMFFGTDTQYF. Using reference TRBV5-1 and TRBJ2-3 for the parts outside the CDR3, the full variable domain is KAGVTQTPRYLIKTRGQQVTLSCSPISGHRSVSWYQQTPGQGLQFLFEYFSETQRNKGNFPGRFSGRQFSNSRSEMNVSTLELGDSALYLCASSLGDRMFFGTDTQYFGPGTRLTVL.

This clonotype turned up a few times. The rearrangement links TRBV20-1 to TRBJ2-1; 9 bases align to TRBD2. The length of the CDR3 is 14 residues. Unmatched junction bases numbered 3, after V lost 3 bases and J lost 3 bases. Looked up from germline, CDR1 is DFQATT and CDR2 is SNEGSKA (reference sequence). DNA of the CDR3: TGCAGTGCTAGTGGGACTAGCAGCTACAATGAGCAGTTCTTC. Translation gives CSASGTSSYNEQFF.

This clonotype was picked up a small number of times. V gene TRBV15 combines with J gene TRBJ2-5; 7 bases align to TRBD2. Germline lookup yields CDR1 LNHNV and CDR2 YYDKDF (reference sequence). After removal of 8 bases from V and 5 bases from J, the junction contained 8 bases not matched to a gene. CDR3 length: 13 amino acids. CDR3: CATEGGSMETQYF. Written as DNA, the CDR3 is TGTGCCACCGAGGGCGGGAGTATGGAGACCCAGTACTTC.

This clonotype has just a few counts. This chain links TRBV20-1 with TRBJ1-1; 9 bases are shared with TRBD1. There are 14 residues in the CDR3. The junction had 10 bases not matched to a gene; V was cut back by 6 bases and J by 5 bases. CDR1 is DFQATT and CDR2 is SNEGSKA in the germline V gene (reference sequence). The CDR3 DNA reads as TGCAGTGCCCTCTTTGGGGACAGGGAGACTGAAGCTTTCTTT. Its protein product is CSALFGDRETEAFF.

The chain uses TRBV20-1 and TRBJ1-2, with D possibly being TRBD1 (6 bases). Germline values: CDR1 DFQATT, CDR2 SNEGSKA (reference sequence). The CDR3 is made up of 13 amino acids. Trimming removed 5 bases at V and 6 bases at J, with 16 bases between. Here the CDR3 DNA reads TGCAGTGCTCCGCCACAGGGTGTAAATGGCTACACCTTC. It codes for CSAPPQGVNGYTF.

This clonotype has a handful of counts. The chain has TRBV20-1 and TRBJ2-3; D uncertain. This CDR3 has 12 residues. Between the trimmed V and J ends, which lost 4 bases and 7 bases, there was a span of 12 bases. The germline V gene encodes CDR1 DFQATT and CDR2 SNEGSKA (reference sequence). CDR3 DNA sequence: TGCAGTGCTACGACTCCCGCAAATACGCAGTATTTT. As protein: CSATTPANTQYF.

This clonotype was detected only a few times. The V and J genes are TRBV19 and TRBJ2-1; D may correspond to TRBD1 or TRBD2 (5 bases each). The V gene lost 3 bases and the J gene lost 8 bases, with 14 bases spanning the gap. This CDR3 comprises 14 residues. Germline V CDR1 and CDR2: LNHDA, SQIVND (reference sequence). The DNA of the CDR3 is TGTGCCAGTAGTATGGGGTTACGAGGGGATGAGCAGTTCTTC. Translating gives CASSMGLRGDEQFF.

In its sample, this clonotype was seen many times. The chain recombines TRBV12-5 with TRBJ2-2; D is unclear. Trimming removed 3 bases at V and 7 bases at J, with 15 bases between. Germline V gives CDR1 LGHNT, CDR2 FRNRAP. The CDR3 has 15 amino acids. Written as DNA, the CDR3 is TGTGCTAGTGGTTTTAGCAGGTCCCCCATCGGGGAGCTGTTTTTT. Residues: CASGFSRSPIGELFF.

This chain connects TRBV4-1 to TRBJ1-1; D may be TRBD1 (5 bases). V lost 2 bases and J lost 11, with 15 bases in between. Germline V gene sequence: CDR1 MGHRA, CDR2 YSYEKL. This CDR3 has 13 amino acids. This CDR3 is CASSQKGASSAFF. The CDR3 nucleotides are TGCGCCAGCAGCCAAAAAGGGGCATCGTCCGCTTTCTTT.

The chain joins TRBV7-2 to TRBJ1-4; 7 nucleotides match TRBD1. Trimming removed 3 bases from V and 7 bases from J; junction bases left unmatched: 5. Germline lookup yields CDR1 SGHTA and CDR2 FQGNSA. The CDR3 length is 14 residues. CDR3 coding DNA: TGTGCCAGCAGCTTGAGGGGACAGTTTGAAAAACTGTTTTTT. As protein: CASSLRGQFEKLFF.

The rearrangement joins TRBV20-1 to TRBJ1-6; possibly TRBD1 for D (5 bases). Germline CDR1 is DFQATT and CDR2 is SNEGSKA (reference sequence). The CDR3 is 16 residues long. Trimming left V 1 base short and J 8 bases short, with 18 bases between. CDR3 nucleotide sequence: TGCAGTGCTAGAGTGTCGGGCTTACTGGGGGATTCACCCCTCCACTTT. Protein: CSARVSGLLGDSPLHF.

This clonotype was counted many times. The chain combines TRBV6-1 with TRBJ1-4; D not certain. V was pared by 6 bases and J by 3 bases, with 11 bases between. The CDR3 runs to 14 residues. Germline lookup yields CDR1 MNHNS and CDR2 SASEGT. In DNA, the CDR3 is TGTGCCAGCAGATATACAAGCGCTAATGAAAAACTGTTTTTT. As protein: CASRYTSANEKLFF.

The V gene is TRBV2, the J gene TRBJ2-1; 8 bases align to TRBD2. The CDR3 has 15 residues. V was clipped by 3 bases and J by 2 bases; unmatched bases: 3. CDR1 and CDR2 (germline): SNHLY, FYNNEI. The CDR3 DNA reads TGTGCCAGCAGTGAGGTAGCGGGAACCTACAATGAGCAGTTCTTC. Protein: CASSEVAGTYNEQFF. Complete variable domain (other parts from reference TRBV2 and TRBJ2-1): EPEVTQTPSHQVTQMGQEVILRCVPISNHLYFYWYRQILGQKVEFLVSFYNNEISEKSEIFDDQFSVERPDGSNFTLKIRSTKLEDSAMYFCASSEVAGTYNEQFFGPGTRLTVL.

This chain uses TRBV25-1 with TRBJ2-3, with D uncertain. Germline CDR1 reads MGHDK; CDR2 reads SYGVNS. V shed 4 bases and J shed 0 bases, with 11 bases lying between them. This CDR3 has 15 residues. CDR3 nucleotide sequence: TGTGCCAGCAGTGCACAATTTACTAGCACAGATACGCAGTATTTT. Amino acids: CASSAQFTSTDTQYF.